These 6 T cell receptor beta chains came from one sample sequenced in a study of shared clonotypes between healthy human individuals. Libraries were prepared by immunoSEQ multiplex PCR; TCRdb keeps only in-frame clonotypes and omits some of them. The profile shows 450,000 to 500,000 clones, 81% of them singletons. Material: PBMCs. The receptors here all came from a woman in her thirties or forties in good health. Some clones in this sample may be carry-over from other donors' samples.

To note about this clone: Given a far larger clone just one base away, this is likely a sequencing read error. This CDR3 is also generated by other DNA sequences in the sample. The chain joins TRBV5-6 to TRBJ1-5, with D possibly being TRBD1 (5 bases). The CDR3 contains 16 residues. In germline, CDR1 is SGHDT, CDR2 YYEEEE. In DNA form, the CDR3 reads TGTGCCAGTAGCTTGGATGGGGGATCGATCAATCAGCCCCAGCATTTT. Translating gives CASSLDGGSINQPQHF.

The CDR3 nucleotides are TGTGCCAGCAGACCTAGCGGGAGGGCCACCGGGGAGCTGTTTTTT. Translation gives CASRPSGRATGELFF. V gene TRBV5-6 combines with J gene TRBJ2-2, with 12 nucleotides matching TRBD2. The V gene end was trimmed by 5 bases and the J gene end by 4 bases; junction bases not matched to a gene: 3. Germline CDR1 reads SGHDT; CDR2 reads YYEEEE. The CDR3 is 15 amino acids.

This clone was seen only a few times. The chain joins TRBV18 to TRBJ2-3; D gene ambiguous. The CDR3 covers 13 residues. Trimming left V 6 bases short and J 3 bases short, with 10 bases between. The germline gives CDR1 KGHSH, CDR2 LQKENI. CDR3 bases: TGTGCCAGCTCGCCATCTCAGACAGATACGCAGTATTTT. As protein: CASSPSQTDTQYF.

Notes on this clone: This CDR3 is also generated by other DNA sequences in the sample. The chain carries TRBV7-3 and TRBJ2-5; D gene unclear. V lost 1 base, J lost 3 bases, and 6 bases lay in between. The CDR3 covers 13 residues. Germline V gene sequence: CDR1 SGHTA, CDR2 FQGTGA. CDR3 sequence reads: CASSLSREETQYF. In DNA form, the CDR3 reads TGTGCCAGCAGCTTAAGTCGGGAAGAGACCCAGTACTTC.

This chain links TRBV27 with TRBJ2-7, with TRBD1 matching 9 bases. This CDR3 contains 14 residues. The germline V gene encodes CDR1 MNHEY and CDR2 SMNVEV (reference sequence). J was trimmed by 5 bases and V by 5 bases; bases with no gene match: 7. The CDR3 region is CASSPGQGTNEQYF. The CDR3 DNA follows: TGTGCCAGCAGTCCGGGACAGGGCACCAACGAGCAGTACTTC.

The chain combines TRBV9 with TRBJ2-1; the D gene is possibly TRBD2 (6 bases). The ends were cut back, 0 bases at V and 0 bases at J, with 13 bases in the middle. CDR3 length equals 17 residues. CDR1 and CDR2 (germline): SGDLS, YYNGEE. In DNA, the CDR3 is TGTGCCAGCAGCGTAGCTGGCGGGATGGGCTCCTACAATGAGCAGTTCTTC. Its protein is CASSVAGGMGSYNEQFF.